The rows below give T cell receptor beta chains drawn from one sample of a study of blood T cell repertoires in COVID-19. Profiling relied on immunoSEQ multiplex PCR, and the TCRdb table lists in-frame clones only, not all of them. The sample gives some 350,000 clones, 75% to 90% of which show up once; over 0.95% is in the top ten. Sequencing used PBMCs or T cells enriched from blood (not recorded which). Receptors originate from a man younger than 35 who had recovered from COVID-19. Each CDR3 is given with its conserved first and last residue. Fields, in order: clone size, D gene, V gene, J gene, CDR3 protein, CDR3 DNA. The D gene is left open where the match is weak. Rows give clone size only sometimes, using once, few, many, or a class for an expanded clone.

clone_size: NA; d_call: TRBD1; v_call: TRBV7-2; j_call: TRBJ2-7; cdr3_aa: CASSRRGRPVEQYF; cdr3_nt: TGTGCCAGCAGCCGCAGGGGGCGCCCCGTCGAGCAGTACTTC
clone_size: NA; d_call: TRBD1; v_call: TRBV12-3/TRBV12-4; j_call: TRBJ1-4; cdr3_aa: CASSPQGQGLFF; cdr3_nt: TGTGCCAGCAGTCCCCAGGGACAGGGACTGTTTTTT
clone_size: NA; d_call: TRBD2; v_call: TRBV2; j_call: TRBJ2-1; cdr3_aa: CASSFRLAGGPNEQFF; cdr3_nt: TGTGCCAGCAGCTTTAGACTAGCGGGGGGGCCAAATGAGCAGTTCTTC
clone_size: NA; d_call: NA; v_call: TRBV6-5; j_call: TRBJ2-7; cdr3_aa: CASSYRHTDDYEQYF; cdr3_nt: TGTGCCAGCAGCTACAGACACACGGATGACTACGAGCAGTACTTC
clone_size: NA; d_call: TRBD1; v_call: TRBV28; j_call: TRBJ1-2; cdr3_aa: CASSYPGGRSNYGYTF; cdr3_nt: TGTGCCAGCAGCTACCCAGGGGGCCGGTCAAACTATGGCTACACCTTC
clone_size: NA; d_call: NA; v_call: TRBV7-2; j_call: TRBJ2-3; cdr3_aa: CASSSDYHTDTQYF; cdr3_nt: TGTGCCAGCAGCTCGGACTACCACACAGATACGCAGTATTTT
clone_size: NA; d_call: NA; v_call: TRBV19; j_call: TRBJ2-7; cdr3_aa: CASSGGSGFYEQYF; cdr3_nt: TGTGCCAGTAGTGGCGGGTCGGGGTTCTACGAGCAGTACTTC
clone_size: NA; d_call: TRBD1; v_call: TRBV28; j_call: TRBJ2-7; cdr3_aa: CASSSIRGPNSYEQYF; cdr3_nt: TGTGCCAGCAGTTCCATCAGGGGGCCGAACTCCTACGAGCAGTACTTC
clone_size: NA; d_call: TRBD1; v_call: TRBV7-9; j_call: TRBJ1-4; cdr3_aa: CASSRTGGHWEKLFF; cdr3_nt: TGTGCCAGCAGCCGAACAGGGGGCCACTGGGAAAAACTGTTTTTT
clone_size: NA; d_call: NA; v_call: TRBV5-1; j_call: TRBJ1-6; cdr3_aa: CASSPGVDSPLHF; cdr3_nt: TGCGCCAGCAGCCCGGGGGTGGATTCACCCCTCCACTTT
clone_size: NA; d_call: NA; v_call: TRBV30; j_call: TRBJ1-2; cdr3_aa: CAWSVRGNGYTF; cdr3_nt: TGTGCCTGGAGTGTACGAGGGAATGGCTACACCTTC
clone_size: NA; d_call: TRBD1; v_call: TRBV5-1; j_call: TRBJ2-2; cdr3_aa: CASSSRQGLIGELFF; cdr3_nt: TGCGCCAGCAGCTCAAGACAGGGTTTAATCGGGGAGCTGTTTTTT
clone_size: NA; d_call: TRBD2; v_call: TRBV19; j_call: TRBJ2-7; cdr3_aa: CASRPRGTYEQYF; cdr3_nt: TGTGCCAGTAGACCGCGGGGGACCTACGAGCAGTACTTC
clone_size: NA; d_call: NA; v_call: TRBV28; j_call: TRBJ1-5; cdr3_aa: CASSQEAGGQPQHF; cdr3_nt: TGTGCCAGCAGCCAAGAGGCGGGGGGTCAGCCCCAGCATTTT
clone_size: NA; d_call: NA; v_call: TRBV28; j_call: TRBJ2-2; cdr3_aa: CASSFPSGNTGELFF; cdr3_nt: TGTGCCAGCAGTTTTCCGAGCGGGAACACCGGGGAGCTGTTTTTT
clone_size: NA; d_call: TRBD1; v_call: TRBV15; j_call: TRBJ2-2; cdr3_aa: CATSRQQGADTGELFF; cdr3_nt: TGTGCCACCAGCAGACAACAGGGGGCGGATACCGGGGAGCTGTTTTTT
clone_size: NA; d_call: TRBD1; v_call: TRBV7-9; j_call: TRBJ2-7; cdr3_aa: CASSLRDRDYEQYF; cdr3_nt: TGTGCCAGCAGCCTTCGGGACAGGGACTACGAGCAGTACTTC
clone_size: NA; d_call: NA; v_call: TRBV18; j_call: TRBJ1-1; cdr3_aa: CASSPPGPRNTEAFF; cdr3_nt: TGTGCCAGCTCACCACCGGGCCCGAGGAACACTGAAGCTTTCTTT
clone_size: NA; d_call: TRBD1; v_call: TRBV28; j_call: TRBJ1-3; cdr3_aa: CASSGGQGGSGNTIYF; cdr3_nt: TGTGCCAGCAGTGGGGGACAGGGAGGGTCTGGAAACACCATATATTTT
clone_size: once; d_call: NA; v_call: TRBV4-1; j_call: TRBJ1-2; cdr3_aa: CASSLSGGSPYGYTF; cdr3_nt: TGCGCCAGCAGCCTCAGCGGGGGATCCCCCTATGGCTACACCTTC
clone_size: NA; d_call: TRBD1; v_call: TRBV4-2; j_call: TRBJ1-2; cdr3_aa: CASSQNLPTGDGGYGYTF; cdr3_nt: TGTGCCAGCAGCCAAAATCTACCCACAGGGGACGGTGGGTATGGCTACACCTTC
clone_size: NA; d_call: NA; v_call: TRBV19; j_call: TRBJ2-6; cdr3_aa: CASNSGPGANVLTF; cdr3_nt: TGTGCCAGTAATTCAGGGCCCGGGGCCAACGTCCTGACTTTC
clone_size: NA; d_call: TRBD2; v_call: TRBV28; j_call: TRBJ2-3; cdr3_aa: CASSFRAGGDTQYF; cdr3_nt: TGTGCCAGCAGTTTCCGAGCGGGAGGTGACACGCAGTATTTT